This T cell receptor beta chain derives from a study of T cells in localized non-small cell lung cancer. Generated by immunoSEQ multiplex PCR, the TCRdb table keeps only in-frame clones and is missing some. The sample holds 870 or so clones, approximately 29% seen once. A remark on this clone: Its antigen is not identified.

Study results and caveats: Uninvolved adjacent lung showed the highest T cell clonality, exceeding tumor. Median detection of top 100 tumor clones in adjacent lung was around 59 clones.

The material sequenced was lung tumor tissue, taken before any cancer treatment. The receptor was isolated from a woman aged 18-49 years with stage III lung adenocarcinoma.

The CDR3 DNA sequence: TGTGCCAGTTTTTCCGGACAGGGGGCCAATCAGCCCCAGCATTTT. Its protein product is CASFSGQGANQPQHF. This chain uses TRBV19 with TRBJ1-5, with 11 bases aligning to TRBD1. Germline assignment: CDR1 LNHDA and CDR2 SQIVND (reference sequence). This CDR3 is built from 15 residues. After removal of 8 bases from V and 3 bases from J, the junction contained 6 bases not matched to a gene.